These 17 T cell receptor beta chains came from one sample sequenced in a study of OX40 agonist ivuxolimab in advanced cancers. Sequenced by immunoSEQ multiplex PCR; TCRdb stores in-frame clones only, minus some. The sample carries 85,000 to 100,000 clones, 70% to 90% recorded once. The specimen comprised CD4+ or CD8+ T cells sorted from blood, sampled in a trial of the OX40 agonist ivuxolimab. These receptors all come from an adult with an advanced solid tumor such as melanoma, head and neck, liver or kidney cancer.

The CDR3 reads CASSVGPGTTYEQYF. In nucleotides, the CDR3 is TGTGCCAGCAGCGTGGGGCCTGGGACTACGTACGAGCAGTACTTC. The rearrangement joins TRBV9 to TRBJ2-7; 7 bases are a match to TRBD2. Losses at the gene ends were 2 bases for V and 4 bases for J; bases not matched to a gene: 9. Germline values: CDR1 SGDLS, CDR2 YYNGEE. There are 15 residues in the CDR3.

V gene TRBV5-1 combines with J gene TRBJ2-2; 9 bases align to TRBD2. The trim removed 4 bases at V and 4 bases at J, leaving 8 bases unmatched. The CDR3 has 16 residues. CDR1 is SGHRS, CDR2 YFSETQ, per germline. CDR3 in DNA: TGCGCCAGCAGCCCGAGAGCGGGAGGTAGCACCGGGGAGCTGTTTTTT. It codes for CASSPRAGGSTGELFF.

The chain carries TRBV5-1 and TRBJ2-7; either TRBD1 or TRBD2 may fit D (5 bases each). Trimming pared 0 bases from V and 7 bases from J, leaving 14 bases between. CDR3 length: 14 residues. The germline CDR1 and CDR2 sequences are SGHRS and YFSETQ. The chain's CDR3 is CASSLARDLGEQYF. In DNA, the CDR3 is TGCGCCAGCAGCTTGGCCCGGGACCTGGGAGAGCAGTACTTC. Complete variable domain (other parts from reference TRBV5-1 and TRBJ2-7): KAGVTQTPRYLIKTRGQQVTLSCSPISGHRSVSWYQQTPGQGLQFLFEYFSETQRNKGNFPGRFSGRQFSNSRSEMNVSTLELGDSALYLCASSLARDLGEQYFGPGTRLTVT.

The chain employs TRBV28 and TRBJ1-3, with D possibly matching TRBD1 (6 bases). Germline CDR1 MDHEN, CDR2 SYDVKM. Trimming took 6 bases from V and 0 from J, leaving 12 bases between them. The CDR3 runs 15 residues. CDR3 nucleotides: TGTGCCAGCAGAAGGGACACTAGCTCTGGAAACACCATATATTTT. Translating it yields CASRRDTSSGNTIYF.

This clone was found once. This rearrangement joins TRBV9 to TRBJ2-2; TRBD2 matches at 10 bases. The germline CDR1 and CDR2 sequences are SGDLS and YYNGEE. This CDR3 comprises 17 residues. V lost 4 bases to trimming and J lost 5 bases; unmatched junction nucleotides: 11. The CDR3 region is CASSPSSLAGETGELFF. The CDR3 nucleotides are TGTGCCAGCAGCCCAAGCTCGCTAGCGGGAGAAACCGGGGAGCTGTTTTTT. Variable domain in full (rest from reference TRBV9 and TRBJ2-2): DSGVTQTPKHLITATGQRVTLRCSPRSGDLSVYWYQQSLDQGLQFLIQYYNGEERAKGNILERFSAQQFPDLHSELNLSSLELGDSALYFCASSPSSLAGETGELFFGEGSRLTVL.

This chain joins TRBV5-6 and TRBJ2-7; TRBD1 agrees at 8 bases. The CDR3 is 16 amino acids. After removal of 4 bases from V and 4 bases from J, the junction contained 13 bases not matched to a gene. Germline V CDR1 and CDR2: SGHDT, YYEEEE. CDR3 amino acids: CASSNERQGARYEQYF. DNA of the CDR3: TGTGCCAGCAGCAACGAGAGGCAGGGGGCGCGTTACGAGCAGTACTTC.

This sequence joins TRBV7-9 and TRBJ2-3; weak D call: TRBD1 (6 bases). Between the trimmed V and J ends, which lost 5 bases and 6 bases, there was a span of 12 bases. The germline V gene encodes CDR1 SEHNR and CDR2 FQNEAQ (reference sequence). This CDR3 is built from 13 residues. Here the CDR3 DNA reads TGTGCCAGCAGCGTCAATACAGGGGATACGCAGTATTTT. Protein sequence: CASSVNTGDTQYF.

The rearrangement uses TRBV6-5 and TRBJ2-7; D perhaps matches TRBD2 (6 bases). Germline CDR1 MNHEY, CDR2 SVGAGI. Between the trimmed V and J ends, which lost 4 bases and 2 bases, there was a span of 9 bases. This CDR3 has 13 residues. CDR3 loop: CASSLLAAYEQYF. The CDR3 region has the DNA TGTGCCAGCAGTTTATTAGCGGCCTACGAGCAGTACTTC.

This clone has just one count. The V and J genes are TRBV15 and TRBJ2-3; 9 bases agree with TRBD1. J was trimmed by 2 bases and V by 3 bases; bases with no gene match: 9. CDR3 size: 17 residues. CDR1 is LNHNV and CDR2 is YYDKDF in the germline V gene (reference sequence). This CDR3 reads CATSSPSGTGYTDTQYF. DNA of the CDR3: TGTGCCACCAGCAGCCCCTCGGGGACAGGGTACACAGATACGCAGTATTTT. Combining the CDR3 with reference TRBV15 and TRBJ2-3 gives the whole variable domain DAMVIQNPRYQVTQFGKPVTLSCSQTLNHNVMYWYQQKSSQAPKLLFHYYDKDFNNEADTPDNFQSRRPNTSFCFLDIRSPGLGDTAMYLCATSSPSGTGYTDTQYFGPGTRLTVL.

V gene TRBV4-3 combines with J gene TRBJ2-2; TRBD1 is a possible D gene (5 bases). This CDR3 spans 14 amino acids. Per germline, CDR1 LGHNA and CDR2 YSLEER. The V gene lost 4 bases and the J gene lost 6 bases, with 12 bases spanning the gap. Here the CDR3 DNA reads TGCGCCAGCAGCCGGAATAGGGGCCCCGGGGAGCTGTTTTTT. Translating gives CASSRNRGPGELFF.

CDR3 amino acids: CASRDRYNEQFF. In DNA, the CDR3 is TGTGCCAGCCGCGACAGGTACAATGAGCAGTTCTTC. V usage is TRBV9 and J usage is TRBJ2-1; possible D gene TRBD1, 6 bases. V gave up 7 bases and J gave up 4 bases, with 9 bases separating them. Germline V gene lookup returns CDR1 SGDLS and CDR2 YYNGEE. The CDR3 is 12 residues long.

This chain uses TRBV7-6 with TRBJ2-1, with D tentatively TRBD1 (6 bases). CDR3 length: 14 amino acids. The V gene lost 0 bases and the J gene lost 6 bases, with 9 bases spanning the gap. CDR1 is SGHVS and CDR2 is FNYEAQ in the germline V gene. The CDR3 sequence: CASSLAGDINEQFF. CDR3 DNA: TGTGCCAGCAGCTTAGCTGGGGACATCAATGAGCAGTTCTTC.

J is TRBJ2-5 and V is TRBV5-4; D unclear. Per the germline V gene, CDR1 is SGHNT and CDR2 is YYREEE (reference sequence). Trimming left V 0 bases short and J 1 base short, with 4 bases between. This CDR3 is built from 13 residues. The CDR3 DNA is TGTGCCAGCAGCTTGGTGTCCCAAGAGACCCAGTACTTC. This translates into CASSLVSQETQYF.

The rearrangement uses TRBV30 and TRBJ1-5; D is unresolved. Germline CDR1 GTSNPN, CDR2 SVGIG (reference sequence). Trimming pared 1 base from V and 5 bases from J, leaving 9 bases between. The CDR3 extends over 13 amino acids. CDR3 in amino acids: CAWSGGNDQPQHF. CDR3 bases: TGTGCCTGGAGTGGCGGAAACGATCAGCCCCAGCATTTT.

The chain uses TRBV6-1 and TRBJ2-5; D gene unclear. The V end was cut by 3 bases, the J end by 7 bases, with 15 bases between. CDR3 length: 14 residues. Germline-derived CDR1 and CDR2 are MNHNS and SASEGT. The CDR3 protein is CASSDTATRGTQYF. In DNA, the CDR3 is TGTGCCAGCAGTGACACGGCTACCAGAGGGACCCAGTACTTC.

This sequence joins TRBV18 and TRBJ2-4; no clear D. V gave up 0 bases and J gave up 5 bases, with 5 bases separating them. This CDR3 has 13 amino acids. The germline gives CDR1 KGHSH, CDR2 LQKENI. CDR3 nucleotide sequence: TGTGCCAGCTCACCACCGGCGGAAAACATTCAGTACTTC. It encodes CASSPPAENIQYF.

In DNA, the CDR3 is TGTGCCTGGGCTGAAGGCGGGGGCTACAATGAGCAGTTCTTC. Translating it yields CAWAEGGGYNEQFF. This chain uses TRBV30 with TRBJ2-1, with 7 bases fitting TRBD2. The CDR3 is 14 residues long. The trim removed 5 bases at V and 3 bases at J, leaving 7 bases unmatched. Germline loops: CDR1 GTSNPN, CDR2 SVGIG (reference sequence). Full variable domain (outside the CDR3, taken from reference TRBV30 and TRBJ2-1): SQTIHQWPATLVQPVGSPLSLECTVEGTSNPNLYWYRQAAGRGLQLLFYSVGIGQISSEVPQNLSASRPQDRQFILSSKKLLLSDSGFYLCAWAEGGGYNEQFFGPGTRLTVL.